These 18 T cell receptor beta chains were all obtained from the same sample, sequenced in a study of T-cell reconstitution after alpha-beta-depleted transplantation in children. Using unique molecular identifiers, the investigators prepared the TCRbeta library. Via MiXCR, TCRdb re-called the PCR reads, giving one row per CDR3 protein. The table lists about a million distinct CDR3 sequences, roughly 29% of them singletons. The sample here was PBMCs, mostly from graft donor cells, taken 360 days after TCRalphabeta/CD19-depleted stem cell transplant. The receptors stem from a boy in the first two years of life who had a stem cell transplant for SCID, so the T cells may come from the graft donor.

This clonotype appeared a few times. The chain employs TRBV12-3 or TRBV12-4 and TRBJ2-1, with D tentatively TRBD1 or TRBD2 (7 bases each). V was trimmed by 7 bases and J by 4 bases, leaving 17 bases between them. There are 15 residues in the CDR3. The CDR3 region has the DNA TGTGCCAGCACTAGACTAGCAGGGGGATACAATGAGCAGTTCTTC. Residues: CASTRLAGGYNEQFF.

This clonotype was observed a handful of times. The chain employs TRBV4-2 and TRBJ2-7; D unclear. V lost 0 bases and J 0 bases, leaving 9 bases between the germline ends. CDR3 length equals 15 residues. Germline V CDR1 and CDR2: LGHNA, YNFKEQ. The CDR3 bases are TGTGCCAGCAGCCAAGAGGGTACAGCCTCCTACGAGCAGTACTTC. This sequence encodes CASSQEGTASYEQYF.

The chain has TRBV7-2 and TRBJ2-3; the match to TRBD1 covers 9 bases. There are 15 residues in the CDR3. Germline trimming cut 5 bases from V and 1 base from J; bases unmatched to any gene: 4. The V gene's germline CDR1 is SGHTA and CDR2 FQGNSA. The CDR3 DNA sequence: TGTGCCAGCAGCGACAGGGGGACTCGCACAGATACGCAGTATTTT. It encodes CASSDRGTRTDTQYF.

Only a few counts were recorded for this clonotype. The gene calls are TRBV20-1 and TRBJ1-2; 7 bases agree with TRBD1. The V and J ends lost 6 bases and 4 bases, in that order; junction bases with no gene match: 8. Germline V gene data show CDR1 as DFQATT and CDR2 as SNEGSKA (reference sequence). This CDR3 has 13 amino acids. The CDR3 loop reads CSARGQVSYGYTF. The CDR3 region has the DNA TGCAGTGCCCGAGGACAGGTTTCCTATGGCTACACCTTC.

J is TRBJ2-5 and V is TRBV5-1; 11 bases line up with TRBD2. Germline-derived CDR1 and CDR2 are SGHRS and YFSETQ. The CDR3 length is 13 residues. V trimming: 7 bases; J trimming: 3 bases; junction bases outside the gene matches: 2. The CDR3 region has the DNA TGCGCCAGCGGACTAGCGGGCGAAGAGACCCAGTACTTC. This translates into CASGLAGEETQYF.

On this clonotype: A junction end diverges from the germline sequence, so it may reflect a read error. The chain is built from TRBV28 and TRBJ1-1; tentatively, D is TRBD1 (5 bases). Germline V gene sequence: CDR1 MDHEN, CDR2 SYDVKM. The CDR3 loop spans 13 amino acids. CDR3 in amino acids: CASSLQRGKKCGF. CDR3 nucleotides: TGTGCCAGCAGTTTACAGCGGGGCAAAAAGTGTGGCTTT.

The DNA of the CDR3 is TGTGCCAGTAGTATAGCTCCAAGCCGGGACACTGAAGCTTTCTTT. It translates to CASSIAPSRDTEAFF. V gene TRBV19 combines with J gene TRBJ1-1; D is uncertain. Germline V gene data show CDR1 as LNHDA and CDR2 as SQIVND (reference sequence). This CDR3 spans 15 amino acids. With 1 base removed from V and 3 bases from J, the gap between germline ends came to 12 bases.

The rearrangement links TRBV5-1 to TRBJ2-3; no clear D gene. The germline V and J ends were trimmed by 4 bases and 2 bases, with 8 bases remaining between them. The CDR3 loop spans 13 amino acids. Germline V CDR1 and CDR2: SGHRS, YFSETQ. The CDR3 DNA follows: TGCGCCAGCAGCCGACATTCCACAGATACGCAGTATTTT. It codes for CASSRHSTDTQYF.

In this sample, this clonotype turned up once. The rearrangement links TRBV29-1 to TRBJ1-1, with D perhaps TRBD1 (5 bases). This CDR3 comprises 13 residues. Looked up from germline, CDR1 is SQVTM and CDR2 is ANQGSEA. Trimming removed 1 base at V and 1 base at J, with 7 bases between. CDR3 coding DNA: TGCAGCGTTGAAGGTAGGGGGAACACTGAAGCTTTCTTT. Its protein product is CSVEGRGNTEAFF. Filled out from reference TRBV29-1 and TRBJ1-1, the complete variable domain reads SAVISQKPSRDICQRGTSLTIQCQVDSQVTMMFWYRQQPGQSLTLIATANQGSEATYESGFVIDKFPISRPNLTFSTLTVSNMSPEDSSIYLCSVEGRGNTEAFFGQGTRLTVV.

A few counts support this clonotype. The chain couples TRBV2 to TRBJ1-4; no definite D call. Germline lookup yields CDR1 SNHLY and CDR2 FYNNEI. The CDR3 runs to 14 residues. The V end lost 8 bases, the J end lost 7 bases, and 17 bases lay between the germline ends. The CDR3 here is CASEDVGFGEKLFF. CDR3 in DNA: TGTGCCAGCGAAGACGTGGGGTTTGGTGAAAAACTGTTTTTT.

The chain joins TRBV29-1 to TRBJ2-5; possibly TRBD2 for D (6 bases). Germline V gene data show CDR1 as SQVTM and CDR2 as ANQGSEA. V lost 4 bases and J lost 8, with 14 bases in between. The CDR3 totals 12 residues. The CDR3 spells CSVGFSGDTQYF. CDR3 sequence (DNA): TGCAGCGTTGGATTCTCGGGGGATACCCAGTACTTC.

The CDR3 reads CSARTTTLHAIQYF. As DNA, the CDR3 is TGCAGTGCTAGGACGACAACTCTTCATGCCATTCAGTACTTC. The V call is TRBV20-1, the J call TRBJ2-4; no reliable D call. With 3 bases removed from V and 9 bases from J, the gap between germline ends came to 18 bases. The CDR3 consists of 14 residues. The germline V gene has CDR1 DFQATT and CDR2 SNEGSKA (reference sequence).

In this sample, this clonotype turned up a few times. The chain joins TRBV10-3 to TRBJ2-1, with TRBD2 matching 16 bases. Looked up from germline, CDR1 is ENHRY and CDR2 is SYGVKD. The CDR3 loop spans 19 amino acids. The ends lost 4 bases at V and 5 bases at J; junction bases unmatched: 11. The CDR3 DNA reads TGTGCCATCAGTGCCGTAACCGGGACTAGCGGGGGGGCGCACAATGAGCAGTTCTTC. Its protein is CAISAVTGTSGGAHNEQFF.

The chain employs TRBV28 and TRBJ2-3; 12 nucleotides match TRBD2. CDR3 length: 15 residues. CDR1 and CDR2 (germline): MDHEN, SYDVKM. Trimming removed 4 bases from V and 6 bases from J; junction bases left unmatched: 5. Here the CDR3 DNA reads TGTGCCAGCAGTTGGACTAGCGGGGTCCGGGATACGCAGTATTTT. Protein sequence: CASSWTSGVRDTQYF.

Only a few counts were recorded for this clonotype. The DNA for the CDR3 is TGTGCCAGCAGCCCCGGGACGGGTACGGGCCAGCCCCAGCATTTT. Translated: CASSPGTGTGQPQHF. The chain uses TRBV7-9 and TRBJ1-5, with D perhaps matching TRBD1 (5 bases). This CDR3 spans 15 amino acids. The V end lost 5 bases, the J end lost 7 bases, and 18 bases lay between the germline ends. Germline V gene lookup returns CDR1 SEHNR and CDR2 FQNEAQ (reference sequence).

The genes are TRBV7-6 and TRBJ2-7; D not certain. The CDR3 consists of 15 residues. Trimming cost V 5 bases and J 1 base, with 15 bases left between them. Germline V gives CDR1 SGHVS, CDR2 FNYEAQ. CDR3 in amino acids: CASSRRFNASYEQYF. For the CDR3, the DNA is TGTGCCAGCAGCCGGCGATTTAATGCGTCCTACGAGCAGTACTTC.

This clonotype occurred a few times. The chain is built from TRBV12-3 or TRBV12-4 and TRBJ1-5, with a weak D call TRBD1 (5 bases). CDR3 length: 15 amino acids. V dropped 7 bases and J dropped 0 bases, with 13 bases sitting between them. The DNA for the CDR3 is TGTGCCAGCACCCAGGGTGGCCATAGCAATCAGCCCCAGCATTTT. Protein sequence: CASTQGGHSNQPQHF.

The genes are TRBV7-9 and TRBJ1-4; possible D gene TRBD1, 6 bases. V dropped 8 bases and J dropped 2 bases, with 12 bases sitting between them. Germline CDR1 reads SEHNR; CDR2 reads FQNEAQ (reference sequence). The CDR3 is 14 amino acids. This CDR3 reads CASAKGVTNEKLFF. The CDR3 DNA reads as TGTGCCAGCGCGAAGGGGGTCACTAATGAAAAACTGTTTTTT. Using reference TRBV7-9 and TRBJ1-4 for the parts outside the CDR3, the full variable domain is DTGVSQNPRHKITKRGQNVTFRCDPISEHNRLYWYRQTLGQGPEFLTYFQNEAQLEKSRLLSDRFSAERPKGSFSTLEIQRTEQGDSAMYLCASAKGVTNEKLFFGSGTQLSVL.